Listed below are T cell receptor beta chains from one sample, sequenced in a study of technical replicates of blood from a few donors. Repertoires were generated with immunoSEQ multiplex PCR, while TCRdb's copy carries only in-frame clones and drops some. The data contain almost 65,000 clones, more than 75% of them seen just once; the ten biggest clones take up more than 4.5%. The source material was PBMCs. These receptors were collected from a human donor in good health. Some clones in this sample may be carry-over from other donors' samples. Both conserved end residues are part of each CDR3. A D gene is named only where the DNA matches it firmly.

D gene,V gene,J gene,CDR3 protein
TRBD1,TRBV6-1,TRBJ1-5,CASSEGQGRQPQHF
TRBD1,TRBV5-1,TRBJ2-5,CASSFSPGTGVETQYF
-,TRBV9,TRBJ1-5,CASSVTSGDSNQPQHF
-,TRBV25-1,TRBJ2-3,CASSAGDGPDTQYF
TRBD2,TRBV29-1,TRBJ2-1,CSVGLAKGSYNEQFF
TRBD1,TRBV11-2,TRBJ2-1,CASSLVGTGQFF
TRBD2,TRBV30,TRBJ2-5,CAWSLRLLAGTETQYF
-,TRBV25-1,TRBJ1-2,CASKGDGVSYGYTF
-,TRBV19,TRBJ1-1,CASRTGGGQPTEAFF
-,TRBV6-5,TRBJ1-2,CASSYRRGGYTF
TRBD1,TRBV5-1,TRBJ2-5,CASSWGTGNRETQYF
-,TRBV25-1,TRBJ2-7,CASSEWGGAEQYF
TRBD2,TRBV7-3,TRBJ2-1,CASSPSGRAWDEQFF